These 27 T cell receptor beta chains share one sample of origin, sequenced in a study of T cell responses to AZD1222 COVID-19 vaccine. TCRdb's table, derived via immunoSEQ multiplex PCR, lists solely in-frame clones and lacks some. Counted here are 130,000 to 150,000 clones, 85% to 95% occurring once; the ten biggest clones make up roughly 2%. The input for sequencing was peripheral blood, taken on day 0 of AZD1222 vaccination. Receptors were obtained from an adult in good health.

The J gene is TRBJ1-2, the V gene TRBV9; unclear D gene. This CDR3 spans 15 amino acids. Trimming removed 3 bases from V and 7 bases from J, with 19 bases in between. Per the germline V gene, CDR1 is SGDLS and CDR2 is YYNGEE. DNA for the CDR3: TGTGCCAGCAGCGCGGATGGCGGCTTCCTGGGTGGCTACACCTTC. Translation gives CASSADGGFLGGYTF.

The rearrangement joins TRBV7-2 to TRBJ2-1; tentatively, D is TRBD1 or TRBD2 (6 bases each). Germline values: CDR1 SGHTA, CDR2 FQGNSA. CDR3 length: 15 amino acids. The V end lost 5 bases, the J end lost 6 bases, and 17 bases lay between the germline ends. The chain's CDR3 is CASSTQGIGSNEQFF. The CDR3 coding sequence is TGTGCCAGCAGCACACAGGGAATCGGGAGCAATGAGCAGTTCTTC.

V is TRBV19 and J is TRBJ2-1; D may be TRBD1 or TRBD2 (6 bases each). The V end was cut by 3 bases, the J end by 8 bases, with 17 bases between. Germline lookup yields CDR1 LNHDA and CDR2 SQIVND (reference sequence). The CDR3 totals 15 residues. The CDR3 sequence is CASSMFGGRGDEQFF. Written as DNA, the CDR3 is TGTGCCAGTAGTATGTTCGGGGGCAGGGGTGATGAGCAGTTCTTC.

This chain uses TRBV6-5 with TRBJ1-5, with D uncertain. V gave up 5 bases and J gave up 4 bases, with 12 bases separating them. In germline, CDR1 is MNHEY, CDR2 SVGAGI. The CDR3 is made up of 14 amino acids. The CDR3 protein is CASSREAGNQPQHF. The CDR3 DNA follows: TGTGCCAGCAGTAGGGAGGCCGGAAATCAGCCCCAGCATTTT.

This chain uses TRBV15 with TRBJ2-2; perhaps TRBD2 as D (5 bases). Germline-derived CDR1 and CDR2 are LNHNV and YYDKDF (reference sequence). This CDR3 has 15 residues. Trimming pared 4 bases from V and 1 base from J, leaving 10 bases between. CDR3 amino acids: CATSKEGRNTGELFF. The DNA for the CDR3 is TGTGCCACCAGCAAAGAAGGGAGGAACACCGGGGAGCTGTTTTTT.

The count of this clone is one. V usage is TRBV5-6 and J usage is TRBJ1-2, with TRBD1 matching 7 bases. With V trimmed by 4 bases and J by 0 bases, 3 bases remained unmatched. This CDR3 is 14 amino acids long. Germline V lookup: CDR1 SGHDT, CDR2 YYEEEE. CDR3 in DNA: TGTGCCAGCAGCAAGGGACAGTCTAACTATGGCTACACCTTC. Protein product: CASSKGQSNYGYTF.

The chain carries TRBV25-1 and TRBJ1-2; no clear D. CDR1 and CDR2 (germline): MGHDK, SYGVNS. The germline V and J ends were trimmed by 1 base and 6 bases, with 15 bases remaining between them. This CDR3 region has 15 residues. The CDR3 region is CASSESDRDGNGYTF. CDR3 nucleotide sequence: TGTGCCAGCAGTGAATCGGATCGGGATGGAAATGGCTACACCTTC.

The chain couples TRBV19 to TRBJ1-4, with D maybe TRBD1 (6 bases). The ends were cut back, 4 bases at V and 2 bases at J, with 11 bases in the middle. The germline V gene has CDR1 LNHDA and CDR2 SQIVND (reference sequence). This CDR3 comprises 15 residues. This chain's CDR3 is CASSNFGGTNEKLFF. The DNA of the CDR3 is TGTGCCAGTAGTAACTTCGGGGGCACTAATGAAAAACTGTTTTTT.

This sequence joins TRBV19 and TRBJ2-7; TRBD1 matches at 7 bases. The CDR3 has 15 amino acids. J was trimmed by 3 bases and V by 5 bases; bases with no gene match: 10. Per the germline V gene, CDR1 is LNHDA and CDR2 is SQIVND (reference sequence). CDR3 DNA sequence: TGTGCCAGTAGTCACCTAAGGGGACAGATCTACGAGCAGTACTTC. This sequence encodes CASSHLRGQIYEQYF.

The chain has TRBV6-4 and TRBJ2-3; D perhaps matches TRBD2 (6 bases). V lost 2 bases and J lost 0, with 6 bases in between. The CDR3 runs to 14 residues. CDR1 and CDR2 (germline): MRHNA, SNTAGT. CDR3 in amino acids: CASSDGTSTDTQYF. As DNA, the CDR3 is TGTGCCAGCAGTGACGGGACTAGCACAGATACGCAGTATTTT.

This clone was observed a single time. The genes are TRBV11-2 and TRBJ1-2; unclear D gene. The germline CDR1 and CDR2 sequences are SGHAT and FQNNGV. The CDR3 runs 16 residues. V gave up 4 bases and J gave up 6 bases, with 21 bases separating them. The CDR3 DNA reads as TGTGCCAGCAGCTCATTAACACGACGGCTACGGGATGGCTACACCTTC. Protein: CASSSLTRRLRDGYTF.

The V and J genes are TRBV6-5 and TRBJ2-4; no clear D. This CDR3 region has 11 residues. Germline-derived CDR1 and CDR2 are MNHEY and SVGAGI. The germline V and J ends were trimmed by 4 bases and 7 bases, with 5 bases remaining between them. CDR3 sequence: CASSFRNIQYF. The CDR3 coding sequence is TGTGCCAGCAGTTTCCGGAACATTCAGTACTTC.

This chain links TRBV2 with TRBJ2-1; 8 bases line up with TRBD2. The CDR3 length is 13 residues. V lost 4 bases, J lost 6 bases, and 2 bases stayed unmatched. CDR1 and CDR2 from the germline V gene are SNHLY and FYNNEI. CDR3 region: CASSAGGSNEQFF. The CDR3 coding sequence is TGTGCCAGCAGTGCGGGAGGGTCCAATGAGCAGTTCTTC.

This clone was seen once. The chain joins TRBV19 to TRBJ1-6, with TRBD1 matching 9 bases. Germline V gene sequence: CDR1 LNHDA, CDR2 SQIVND (reference sequence). This CDR3 has 15 residues. The V gene end was trimmed by 7 bases and the J gene end by 8 bases; junction bases not matched to a gene: 9. CDR3 nucleotide sequence: TGTGCCAGTAAGAACACAGGGGGCGTTTATTCACCCCTCCACTTT. It codes for CASKNTGGVYSPLHF.

The chain recombines TRBV29-1 with TRBJ1-1; D is uncertain. With 4 bases removed from V and 1 base from J, the gap between germline ends came to 7 bases. CDR1 is SQVTM, CDR2 ANQGSEA, per germline. CDR3 length: 12 residues. The CDR3 region has the DNA TGCAGCGTTGGAAACAGGAACACTGAAGCTTTCTTT. It is translated as CSVGNRNTEAFF. Supplemented by reference TRBV29-1 and TRBJ1-1, the full variable domain reads SAVISQKPSRDICQRGTSLTIQCQVDSQVTMMFWYRQQPGQSLTLIATANQGSEATYESGFVIDKFPISRPNLTFSTLTVSNMSPEDSSIYLCSVGNRNTEAFFGQGTRLTVV.

The chain is built from TRBV7-8 and TRBJ1-1; tentatively, D is TRBD1 (6 bases). The germline V gene has CDR1 SGHVS and CDR2 FQNEAQ. V shed 5 bases and J shed 2 bases, with 12 bases lying between them. The CDR3 length is 14 residues. The CDR3 DNA follows: TGTGCCAGCAGCCCGGGACACAAAAACACTGAAGCTTTCTTT. Amino acid sequence: CASSPGHKNTEAFF.

V is TRBV2 and J is TRBJ2-5; 9 bases are a match to TRBD2. Trimming cost V 7 bases and J 11 bases; bases outside gene matches: 5. The CDR3 contains 11 residues. Germline-derived CDR1 and CDR2 are SNHLY and FYNNEI. The CDR3 sequence is CASTGTSGQYF. CDR3 bases: TGTGCCAGCACCGGAACTAGCGGGCAGTACTTC.

The chain recombines TRBV5-1 with TRBJ1-5; D might be TRBD1 (5 bases). The CDR3 is 13 residues long. Germline V CDR1 and CDR2: SGHRS, YFSETQ. Trimming pared 7 bases from V and 4 bases from J, leaving 12 bases between. The CDR3 reads CASAETVNQPQHF. CDR3 bases: TGCGCCAGCGCGGAGACAGTAAATCAGCCCCAGCATTTT.

CDR3 in amino acids: CASSLAGRGQETQYF. For the CDR3, the DNA is TGCGCCAGCAGCTTGGCCGGGAGGGGGCAAGAGACCCAGTACTTC. The rearrangement links TRBV5-1 to TRBJ2-5; 8 bases are a match to TRBD2. The CDR3 has 15 residues. Germline V gene sequence: CDR1 SGHRS, CDR2 YFSETQ. The trim removed 0 bases at V and 2 bases at J, leaving 3 bases unmatched.

The chain combines TRBV10-1 with TRBJ2-5; D not certain. Germline values: CDR1 WNHNN, CDR2 SYGVQD (reference sequence). The CDR3 length is 13 residues. V dropped 2 bases and J dropped 2 bases, with 6 bases sitting between them. This CDR3 reads CASSEGPQETQYF. The CDR3 nucleotides are TGCGCCAGCAGTGAGGGTCCGCAAGAGACCCAGTACTTC.

Turning to this clone: Distinct nucleotide sequences in the sample also encode this CDR3. The chain joins TRBV25-1 to TRBJ1-1; tentative D call: TRBD1 (5 bases). V lost 2 bases, J lost 1 base, and 8 bases lay in between. The germline CDR1 and CDR2 sequences are MGHDK and SYGVNS. The CDR3 totals 14 residues. CDR3 amino acids: CASSEQGANTEAFF. DNA for the CDR3: TGTGCCAGCAGTGAACAGGGCGCGAACACTGAAGCTTTCTTT.

The chain has TRBV19 and TRBJ1-2; perhaps TRBD1 as D (5 bases). The CDR3 covers 14 residues. Germline CDR1 reads LNHDA; CDR2 reads SQIVND (reference sequence). Trimming removed 3 bases from V and 5 bases from J, with 13 bases in between. The CDR3 spells CASSIRQGGYGYTF. The CDR3 nucleotides read TGTGCCAGTAGTATTCGTCAGGGAGGTTATGGCTACACCTTC. Using reference TRBV19 and TRBJ1-2 for the parts outside the CDR3, the full variable domain is DGGITQSPKYLFRKEGQNVTLSCEQNLNHDAMYWYRQDPGQGLRLIYYSQIVNDFQKGDIAEGYSVSREKKESFPLTVTSAQKNPTAFYLCASSIRQGGYGYTFGSGTRLTVV.

This sequence joins TRBV29-1 and TRBJ2-1, with D maybe TRBD2 (6 bases). The CDR3 runs to 13 residues. Germline CDR1 SQVTM, CDR2 ANQGSEA. Between the trimmed V and J ends, which lost 5 bases and 6 bases, there was a span of 14 bases. CDR3 residues: CSVRGAVGNEQFF. CDR3 nucleotide sequence: TGCAGCGTTCGCGGGGCTGTAGGCAATGAGCAGTTCTTC.

The chain combines TRBV5-6 with TRBJ1-5, with unresolved D. Between the trimmed V and J ends, which lost 0 bases and 1 base, there was a span of 8 bases. The CDR3 extends over 15 amino acids. Looked up from germline, CDR1 is SGHDT and CDR2 is YYEEEE. The CDR3 loop is CASSLARGSNQPQHF. The DNA for the CDR3 is TGTGCCAGCAGCTTGGCGCGTGGAAGCAATCAGCCCCAGCATTTT. The whole variable domain, remainder taken from reference TRBV5-6 and TRBJ1-5, is DAGVTQSPTHLIKTRGQQVTLRCSPKSGHDTVSWYQQALGQGPQFIFQYYEEEERQRGNFPDRFSGHQFPNYSSELNVNALLLGDSALYLCASSLARGSNQPQHFGDGTRLSIL.

CDR3 nucleotides: TGCAGTGCTAGTGGGACAGGGACCTCCTCTGGAAACACCATATATTTT. It yields the protein CSASGTGTSSGNTIYF. The genes are TRBV20-1 and TRBJ1-3; 9 positions match TRBD1. The CDR3 is 16 residues long. The ends lost 3 bases at V and 0 bases at J; junction bases unmatched: 6. The germline CDR1 and CDR2 sequences are DFQATT and SNEGSKA (reference sequence).

This rearrangement joins TRBV4-2 to TRBJ2-1; 14 nucleotides align to TRBD2. The CDR3 has 16 amino acids. Germline V gene lookup returns CDR1 LGHNA and CDR2 YNFKEQ. J was trimmed by 7 bases and V by 2 bases; bases with no gene match: 4. CDR3 bases: TGTGCCAGCAGCCAATCCGGGACTAGCGGGGGAAATGAGCAGTTCTTC. Residues: CASSQSGTSGGNEQFF.

CDR3 loop: CASSLKGRQGLYNSPLHF. Here the CDR3 DNA reads TGTGCCAGCAGTTTAAAGGGGCGACAGGGGTTGTATAATTCACCCCTCCACTTT. V usage is TRBV27 and J usage is TRBJ1-6, with 8 bases identical to TRBD1. The ends lost 2 bases at V and 4 bases at J; junction bases unmatched: 10. Germline V gene data show CDR1 as MNHEY and CDR2 as SMNVEV (reference sequence). The CDR3 loop spans 18 amino acids.